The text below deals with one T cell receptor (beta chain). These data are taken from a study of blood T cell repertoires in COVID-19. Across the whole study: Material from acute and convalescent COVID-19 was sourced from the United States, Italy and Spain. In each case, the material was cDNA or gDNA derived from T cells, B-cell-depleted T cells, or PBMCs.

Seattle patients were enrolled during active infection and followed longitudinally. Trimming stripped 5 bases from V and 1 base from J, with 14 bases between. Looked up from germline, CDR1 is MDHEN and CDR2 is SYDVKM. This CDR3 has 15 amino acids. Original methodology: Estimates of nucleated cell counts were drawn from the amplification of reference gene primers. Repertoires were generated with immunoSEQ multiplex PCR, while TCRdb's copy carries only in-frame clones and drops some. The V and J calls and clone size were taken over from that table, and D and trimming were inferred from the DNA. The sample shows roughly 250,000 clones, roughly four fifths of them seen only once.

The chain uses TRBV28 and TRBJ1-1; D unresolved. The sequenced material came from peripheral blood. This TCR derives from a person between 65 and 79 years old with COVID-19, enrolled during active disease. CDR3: CASSPPGLPNTEAFF. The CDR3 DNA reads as TGTGCCAGCAGTCCCCCGGGTCTACCGAACACTGAAGCTTTCTTT. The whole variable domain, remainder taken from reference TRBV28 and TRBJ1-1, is DVKVTQSSRYLVKRTGEKVFLECVQDMDHENMFWYRQDPGLGLRLIYFSYDVKMKEKGDIPEGYSVSREKKERFSLILESASTNQTSMYLCASSPPGLPNTEAFFGQGTRLTVV.